This is a list of T cell receptor beta chains from one sample in a study of shared clonotypes between healthy human individuals. The repertoire was sequenced with immunoSEQ multiplex PCR; TCRdb's copy has only in-frame clones and lacks some. Of approximately 510,000 clones in the sample, less than 85% were seen once. Material for sequencing was PBMCs. The receptors here all came from a woman in her 40s in good health. Some clones in this sample may be carry-over from other donors' samples. CDR3s include the opening cysteine and the closing phenylalanine or tryptophan. A D gene is named only where the DNA matches it firmly. Only some rows state a clone size, as once, few, many or a class for expanded clones.

13	few	TRBD1	TRBV19	TRBJ1-2	TGTGCCAGTAGAACAACAGGGGAATATGGCTACACCTTC	CASRTTGEYGYTF
14	many	TRBD1	TRBV10-3	TRBJ1-1	TGTGCCATCAGTGATAAGGGGGCGAACACTGAAGCTTTCTTT	CAISDKGANTEAFF
13	-	-	TRBV19	TRBJ2-7	TGTGCCAGTAGTATGAACGTCCCCTACGAGCAGTACTTC	CASSMNVPYEQYF
14	-	TRBD1	TRBV19	TRBJ2-3	TGTGCCAGTAGTCCGCGGACAGGGATAGATACGCAGTATTTT	CASSPRTGIDTQYF
13	-	-	TRBV6-1	TRBJ2-7	TGTGCCAGCAGTGAATACCCTAGCTACGAGCAGTACTTC	CASSEYPSYEQYF
17	medium-sized	TRBD2	TRBV30	TRBJ2-2	TGTGCCTCAAACCCGACTAGCGGGATGGTTCGCACCGGGGAGCTGTTTTTT	CASNPTSGMVRTGELFF
13	-	TRBD2	TRBV5-1	TRBJ2-7	TGCGCCAGCAGCCGGCCGGGGGGCTACGAGCAGTACTTC	CASSRPGGYEQYF
13	few	-	TRBV4-2	TRBJ1-1	TGTGCCAGCAGCCAAGACTCAGGCGGGAAAGCTTTCTTT	CASSQDSGGKAFF
16	-	TRBD1	TRBV5-7	TRBJ2-7	TGTGCCAGCAGCTCCCAACTCCCGGGACAGAGCTACGAGCAGTACTTC	CASSSQLPGQSYEQYF
14	-	-	TRBV12-5	TRBJ1-1	TGTGCTAGTGGTTTGTGGCAGGAGTACACTGAAGCTTTCTTT	CASGLWQEYTEAFF
14	-	-	TRBV5-4	TRBJ2-7	TGTGCCAGCAGCCAAGGGACTGGCGAATACGAGCAGTACTTC	CASSQGTGEYEQYF
17	-	-	TRBV5-1	TRBJ2-6	TGCGCCAGCAGGGCTGCCGTGGGGGCCTCTGGGGCCAACGTCCTGACTTTC	CASRAAVGASGANVLTF
16	-	-	TRBV27	TRBJ1-2	TGTGCCAGCAGAGAGTCTAGGAGGGGCCGGAACTATGGCTACACCTTC	CASRESRRGRNYGYTF
14	-	-	TRBV29-1	TRBJ1-4	TGCAGCGTTGCCCTACAGGCAACTAATGAAAAACTGTTTTTT	CSVALQATNEKLFF
17	-	-	TRBV7-9	TRBJ2-6	TGCGCCAGCAGCCAAGATCCAGGGACTTCTGGGGCCAACGTCCTGACTTTC	CASSQDPGTSGANVLTF
14	-	-	TRBV18	TRBJ1-4	TGTGCCAGCTCACCTTATTCCAGGGCTGAAAAACTGTTTTTT	CASSPYSRAEKLFF
11	-	-	TRBV7-9	TRBJ1-5	TGTGCCAGCAGCTGGGGGGGGCCCCAGCATTTT	CASSWGGPQHF
14	once	TRBD1	TRBV30	TRBJ2-5	TGTGCCTGGAGGGGGGAAGGACAGGGGGAGACCCAGTACTTC	CAWRGEGQGETQYF
14	-	-	TRBV5-1	TRBJ2-5	TGCGCCAGCAGCTTGTCGGGCTATCAAGAGACCCAGTACTTC	CASSLSGYQETQYF
13	-	-	TRBV28	TRBJ2-7	TGTGCCAGCAAAAGCCCCACCGGCTACGAGCAGTACTTC	CASKSPTGYEQYF
15	-	-	TRBV6-5	TRBJ2-2	TGTGCCAGCAGCCACTCGCGGCAGACCACCGGGGAGCTGTTTTTT	CASSHSRQTTGELFF
13	few	-	TRBV6-4	TRBJ1-1	TGTGCCAGCAGGAGGTTTCCGAGCACTGAAGCTTTCTTT	CASRRFPSTEAFF
12	few	-	TRBV4-2	TRBJ2-1	TGTGCCAGCAGCTCTACCTTGAAGGAGCAGTTCTTC	CASSSTLKEQFF
17	-	-	TRBV18	TRBJ2-7	TGTGCCAGCTCACCACCGCTGGGGACCGGGAACGAAGACGAGCAGTACTTC	CASSPPLGTGNEDEQYF
14	-	-	TRBV5-1	TRBJ2-7	TGCGCCAGCAGCTTGGCCGCAGATGCCTACGAGCAGTACTTC	CASSLAADAYEQYF
10	-	-	TRBV25-1	TRBJ2-7	TGTGCCAGCGGAGACTGCGAGCAGTACTTC	CASGDCEQYF
14	few	-	TRBV30	TRBJ2-7	TGTGCCTGGAGTTCAGGGTTAGGGCCCTACGAGCAGTACTTC	CAWSSGLGPYEQYF
16	-	-	TRBV7-7	TRBJ2-5	TGTGCTAGCAGCTTTGTAGAATCCGGTGAACAAGAGACCCAGTACTTC	CASSFVESGEQETQYF
15	once	-	TRBV5-1	TRBJ2-2	TGCGCCAGCAGCTTGCTGGGGGCGAACACCGGGGAGCTGTTTTTT	CASSLLGANTGELFF
16	-	-	TRBV5-6	TRBJ2-5	TGTGCCAGCAGCTTGGGGGTGACTGTCATCCAAGAGACCCAGTACTTC	CASSLGVTVIQETQYF
14	-	-	TRBV19	TRBJ2-7	TGTGCCAGTAGTATCAATTTGGGGCGCTACGAGCAGTACTTC	CASSINLGRYEQYF
15	-	TRBD2	TRBV2	TRBJ2-7	TGTGCCAGCAGTGGTGGAGCGGGAGTAAGCTACGAGCAGTACTTC	CASSGGAGVSYEQYF
15	-	TRBD1	TRBV18	TRBJ2-1	TGTGCCAGCTCACCCGGACAGGGTACCTACAATGAGCAGTTCTTC	CASSPGQGTYNEQFF
15	-	TRBD1	TRBV28	TRBJ2-7	TGTGCCAGCAGTTCCATACAGGGGGGACCGAGGGAGCAGTACTTC	CASSSIQGGPREQYF
19	-	TRBD2	TRBV10-3	TRBJ2-1	TGTGCCATCAGTGTATACTCCGCGGGACTAGCGGGAAAATACAATGAGCAGTTCTTC	CAISVYSAGLAGKYNEQFF
13	-	-	TRBV6-4	TRBJ2-1	TGTGCCAGTTCTCCGGGGCCAGACAATGAGCAGTTCTTC	CASSPGPDNEQFF
16	few	-	TRBV18	TRBJ2-3	TGTGCCAGCTCACCACTTCCAGGGGACTTCACAGATACGCAGTATTTT	CASSPLPGDFTDTQYF
10	-	-	TRBV7-3	TRBJ2-7	TGTGCCAGCAGCAGGTACGTGCAGTACTTC	CASSRYVQYF
16	-	-	TRBV9	TRBJ2-3	TGTGCCAGCAGCGTGGGACCGGGACACTCGACAGATACGCAGTATTTT	CASSVGPGHSTDTQYF
14	few	TRBD1	TRBV5-1	TRBJ1-4	TGCGCCAGCAGCCCGGGACAGCTGAATGAAAAACTGTTTTTT	CASSPGQLNEKLFF